What follows are 28 T cell receptor beta chains derived from one specimen sequenced in a study of T cell clonality in common variable immunodeficiency. Here immunoSEQ multiplex PCR was the method, and the copy in TCRdb shows in-frame clones only, minus some. Recorded here are some 80,000 clones, none singletons. Sequenced input: peripheral blood mononuclear cells. The receptors were gathered from a person aged 18-70 years in good health.

Many counts were recorded for this clone. The read halts 3 residues ahead of the CDR3 end, with the missing end drawn from the germline J gene. The chain is built from TRBV20-1 and TRBJ2-7, with TRBD1 matching 9 bases. The CDR3 extends over 16 amino acids. Germline V gene lookup returns CDR1 DFQATT and CDR2 SNEGSKA (reference sequence). V dropped 2 bases and J dropped 2; count of bases not matched to a gene: 10. The sequenced CDR3 bases are TGCAGTGCTAGACCCACTGGACAGGGGCCAACCTACGAG. Translating gives CSARPTGQGPTYE. The whole CDR3 protein is CSARPTGQGPTYEQYF.

The CDR3: CASIASTSPSTDTQYF. CDR3 DNA (partial): TGTGCCAGCATCGCATCGACTAGCCCTAGCACAGATACG. The chain joins TRBV2 to TRBJ2-3, with TRBD2 matching 7 bases. The read ends 3 residues before the CDR3 terminus; that terminus is restored from the germline J gene. Germline lookup yields CDR1 SNHLY and CDR2 FYNNEI. The junction had 10 bases not matched to a gene; V was cut back by 7 bases and J by 0 bases. The length of the CDR3 is 16 residues.

In its sample, this clone was seen many times. The read terminates 3 residues before the CDR3 end, so the remaining end is supplied by the germline J gene. The gene calls are TRBV11-3 and TRBJ2-7, with TRBD1 matching 7 bases. CDR1 is SGHNT and CDR2 is YENEEA in the germline V gene. The CDR3 has 13 residues. With 5 bases clipped from V and 5 bases from J, the junction kept 6 bases outside the gene matches. The CDR3 is CASSIDRADEQYF. The DNA read from the CDR3 is TGTGCCAGCAGCATTGACAGGGCAGACGAG. Together with reference TRBV11-3 and TRBJ2-7, the CDR3 gives the full variable domain: EAGVVQSPRYKIIEKKQPVAFWCNPISGHNTLYWYLQNLGQGPELLIRYENEEAVDDSQLPKDRFSAERLKGVDSTLKIQPAELGDSAVYLCASSIDRADEQYFGPGTRLTVT.

This clone was observed many times. Sequencing ends 3 residues short of the CDR3 end; the germline J gene provides the rest. V usage is TRBV7-2 and J usage is TRBJ2-1; 11 positions match TRBD2. Germline-derived CDR1 and CDR2 are SGHTA and FQGNSA. The CDR3 is 14 amino acids. Trimming removed 8 bases from V and 5 bases from J; junction bases left unmatched: 5. CDR3 in amino acids: CASQGTSGNNEQFF. The covered CDR3 bases are TGTGCCAGCCAAGGGACTAGCGGAAACAATGAG.

This clone occurred many times. The CDR3 end is not reached by the read, which stops 3 residues before it; the germline J gene fills it in. The gene calls are TRBV28 and TRBJ2-7; TRBD1 matches at 7 bases. CDR3 length equals 12 residues. The trim removed 8 bases at V and 5 bases at J, leaving 6 bases unmatched. The germline CDR1 and CDR2 sequences are MDHEN and SYDVKM. The CDR3 is CASGTGVHEQYF. The sequenced part of the CDR3 DNA is TGTGCCAGCGGAACAGGGGTCCACGAG.

Many counts were recorded for this clone. The read ends 3 residues shy of where the CDR3 ends; the end is completed using the germline J gene. The chain has TRBV5-8 and TRBJ2-7, with 8 bases aligning to TRBD1. The CDR3 contains 15 residues. CDR1 is SGHTS, CDR2 YDEGEE, per germline. With V trimmed by 4 bases and J by 0 bases, 6 bases remained unmatched. The CDR3 protein is CASSPGQVTSYEQYF. The CDR3 DNA, read in part, is TGTGCCAGCAGCCCGGGACAGGTTACCTCCTACGAG.

This clone has a count of ten or more. The read ends 3 residues shy of where the CDR3 ends; the end is completed using the germline J gene. V gene TRBV2 combines with J gene TRBJ2-7; no reliable D call. The CDR3 consists of 14 residues. Trimming removed 3 bases at V and 0 bases at J, with 9 bases between. The V gene's germline CDR1 is SNHLY and CDR2 FYNNEI. This CDR3 reads CASSEETYSYEQYF. CDR3 DNA (partial): TGTGCCAGCAGTGAGGAGACATACTCCTACGAG.

With respect to this clone: The CDR3 end is not reached by the read, which stops 3 residues before it; the germline J gene fills it in. The V gene is TRBV7-3, the J gene TRBJ1-1; D call uncertain. The V and J ends lost 4 bases and 1 base respectively, with 10 bases between them. The CDR3 extends over 14 amino acids. Germline V lookup: CDR1 SGHTA, CDR2 FQGTGA. The CDR3: CASSSTHRNTEAFF. The DNA read from the CDR3 is TGTGCCAGCAGCTCCACCCATAGGAACACTGAA.

This clone showed up many times. The DNA ends 3 residues before the CDR3 does, and the rest of the CDR3 is filled in from the germline J gene. V gene TRBV10-3 combines with J gene TRBJ2-1, with TRBD2 matching over 8 bases. Germline V lookup: CDR1 ENHRY, CDR2 SYGVKD. The CDR3 runs to 14 residues. Trimming took 3 bases from V and 7 from J; bases not matched to a gene: 5. CDR3 DNA (partial): TGTGCCATCAGTGATAAAGCGGGAGTGAATGAG. This translates into CAISDKAGVNE. The full-length CDR3 reads as CAISDKAGVNEQFF.

At least ten counts were recorded for this clone. With the read ending 3 residues before the CDR3 end, the germline J gene is used to fill in that end. This chain links TRBV2 with TRBJ2-5, with D possibly TRBD1 on 7 matching bases. Per germline, CDR1 SNHLY and CDR2 FYNNEI. This CDR3 contains 13 residues. V was clipped by 9 bases and J by 2 bases, with 13 bases between them. The CDR3 reads CASQGGRQETQYF. The sequenced part of the CDR3 DNA is TGTGCCAGTCAGGGGGGAAGGCAAGAGACC. The full variable domain, its missing parts supplied by reference TRBV2 and TRBJ2-5, is EPEVTQTPSHQVTQMGQEVILRCVPISNHLYFYWYRQILGQKVEFLVSFYNNEISEKSEIFDDQFSVERPDGSNFTLKIRSTKLEDSAMYFCASQGGRQETQYFGPGTRLLVL.

This clone has a count of ten or more. The read halts 3 residues ahead of the CDR3 end, with the missing end drawn from the germline J gene. The rearrangement uses TRBV7-9 and TRBJ2-5; no clear D. The CDR3 spans 13 residues. The V gene's germline CDR1 is SEHNR and CDR2 FQNEAQ (reference sequence). Trimming left V 3 bases short and J 1 base short, with 6 bases between. The CDR3 is CASSFPPQETQYF. Partial CDR3 DNA: TGTGCCAGCAGCTTTCCTCCCCAAGAGACC.

Ten or more counts support this clone. The CDR3 sequence: CSARDWGTSYNEQFF. The CDR3 bases that were read are TGCAGTGCTAGAGATTGGGGGACATCCTACAATGAG. The gene calls are TRBV20-1 and TRBJ2-1; D perhaps matches TRBD1 (6 bases). The read gets to within 3 residues of the CDR3 end, and the germline J gene fills in the rest. Germline loops: CDR1 DFQATT, CDR2 SNEGSKA (reference sequence). V was cut by 0 bases and J by 1 base, with 10 bases left in between. This CDR3 contains 15 residues.

Remarks on this clone: The read finishes 3 residues shy of the CDR3 end, and the germline J gene is used to complete it. The chain has TRBV30 and TRBJ1-3, with unresolved D. CDR1 and CDR2 (germline): GTSNPN, SVGIG (reference sequence). With 1 base removed from V and 4 bases from J, the gap between germline ends came to 11 bases. CDR3 length equals 14 residues. The DNA read from the CDR3 is TGTGCCTGGAGTGGCAGGCTGGTCGGAAACACC. Translated, it gives CAWSGRLVGNT. The entire CDR3 protein reads CAWSGRLVGNTIYF.

This clone was detected ten times or more. From the germline J gene comes the end of the CDR3, since the read stops 3 residues before it. The chain is built from TRBV9 and TRBJ2-7; a possible D gene is TRBD1 (5 bases). CDR1 is SGDLS, CDR2 YYNGEE, per germline. CDR3 size: 14 residues. The V end was cut by 2 bases, the J end by 0 bases, with 9 bases between. CDR3 bases read: TGTGCCAGCAGCGTCACAGGTGTCTCCTACGAG. This encodes CASSVTGVSYE. The entire CDR3 is CASSVTGVSYEQYF.

This clone occurred many times. The read is 3 residues too short to cover the CDR3 end, so that end is filled in from the germline J gene. The rearrangement links TRBV18 to TRBJ1-2, with 7 bases fitting TRBD1. V trimming: 4 bases; J trimming: 3 bases; junction bases outside the gene matches: 8. Germline V gene sequence: CDR1 KGHSH, CDR2 LQKENI. CDR3 length: 15 residues. The CDR3: CASSQGTAEHYGYTF. The covered CDR3 bases are TGTGCCAGCTCACAAGGGACAGCTGAACACTATGGC. Filled out from reference TRBV18 and TRBJ1-2, the complete variable domain reads NAGVMQNPRHLVRRRGQEARLRCSPMKGHSHVYWYRQLPEEGLKFMVYLQKENIIDESGMPKERFSAEFPKEGPSILRIQQVVRGDSAAYFCASSQGTAEHYGYTFGSGTRLTVV.

This clone was observed many times. With the read ending 3 residues before the CDR3 end, the germline J gene is used to fill in that end. This chain links TRBV13 with TRBJ2-1; TRBD2 agrees at 10 bases. The trim removed 4 bases at V and 5 bases at J, leaving 8 bases unmatched. In germline, CDR1 is PRHDT, CDR2 FYEKMQ (reference sequence). The CDR3 length is 16 residues. CDR3 loop: CASSYPGTSEDNEQFF. Partial CDR3 DNA: TGTGCCAGCAGCTATCCCGGGACTAGCGAGGACAATGAG.

This clone was recorded at least ten times. The CDR3 end falls 3 residues outside the read, so it is completed with the germline J gene. The chain links TRBV6-2 or TRBV6-3 to TRBJ2-3; 9 bases are a match to TRBD2. Germline V gene lookup returns CDR1 MNHEY and CDR2 SVGEGT. The CDR3 extends over 16 amino acids. V dropped 5 bases and J dropped 2; count of bases not matched to a gene: 8. The CDR3 bases that were read are TGTGCCAGCAGTCGTGGACTAGCGTCCTACACAGATACG. Protein: CASSRGLASYTDT. The full CDR3 protein is CASSRGLASYTDTQYF.

There are many counts of this clone. The DNA ends 3 residues before the CDR3 does, and the rest of the CDR3 is filled in from the germline J gene. The chain combines TRBV20-1 with TRBJ2-5, with 8 bases matching TRBD2. The CDR3 is 15 amino acids. The ends lost 2 bases at V and 0 bases at J; junction bases unmatched: 5. The germline CDR1 and CDR2 sequences are DFQATT and SNEGSKA (reference sequence). The CDR3 DNA, read in part, is TGCAGTGCTAGATCAGCGGGGGAGTACCAAGAGACC. Its protein is CSARSAGEYQET. The whole CDR3 region reads CSARSAGEYQETQYF.

This clone was picked up many times. The read comes to an end 3 residues before the CDR3 does, leaving the germline J gene to fill in the end. The gene calls are TRBV28 and TRBJ2-1, with 8 bases fitting TRBD2. This CDR3 comprises 15 residues. Germline V gene sequence: CDR1 MDHEN, CDR2 SYDVKM. V lost 6 bases to trimming and J lost 0 bases; unmatched junction nucleotides: 4. The CDR3 here is CASRGSGNSYNEQFF. CDR3 bases read: TGTGCCAGCAGGGGTAGCGGGAACTCCTACAATGAG.

This clone was recorded many times. CDR3: CASSSLRLAGADEQYF. The DNA read from the CDR3 is TGTGCCAGCAGTTCCTTGCGACTAGCGGGAGCCGACGAG. This rearrangement joins TRBV6-2 or TRBV6-3 to TRBJ2-7; 12 nucleotides align to TRBD2. The read gets to within 3 residues of the CDR3 end, and the germline J gene fills in the rest. Trimming cost V 4 bases and J 5 bases; bases outside gene matches: 9. There are 16 residues in the CDR3. Germline V CDR1 and CDR2: MNHEY, SVGEGT.

This clone was recorded many times. The CDR3 is cut off 3 residues early in the read; its end comes from the germline J gene. The sample holds other DNA sequences that translate to the same CDR3. This rearrangement joins TRBV20-1 to TRBJ2-7; a weak D match, TRBD1 (5 bases). The V and J ends lost 2 bases and 4 bases respectively, with 9 bases between them. CDR3 length: 12 amino acids. Germline loops: CDR1 DFQATT, CDR2 SNEGSKA (reference sequence). CDR3 DNA, as far as it was read: TGCAGTGCTAGAAGCCCAGGGTACGAG. Amino acids: CSARSPGYE. The whole CDR3 region reads CSARSPGYEQYF.

This clone came up many times. The read ends 3 residues shy of where the CDR3 ends; the end is completed using the germline J gene. This chain uses TRBV6-1 with TRBJ1-3; no definite D call. The CDR3 runs 15 residues. V lost 4 bases, J lost 0 bases, and 10 bases lay in between. Germline V gene data show CDR1 as MNHNS and CDR2 as SASEGT. The CDR3 bases that were read are TGTGCCAGCAGTGTCCGGACTCTCTCTGGAAACACC. This encodes CASSVRTLSGNT. The full CDR3 is CASSVRTLSGNTIYF.

This clone has a count of ten or more. Sequencing ends 3 residues short of the CDR3 end; the germline J gene provides the rest. V gene TRBV18 combines with J gene TRBJ1-3, with D possibly being TRBD1 (5 bases). CDR3 size: 14 residues. Per the germline V gene, CDR1 is KGHSH and CDR2 is LQKENI. The CDR3 bases that were read are TGTGCCAGCTCACAGGACACCCCTGGAGAGGCC. It codes for CASSQDTPGEA. The CDR3 in full is CASSQDTPGEAIYF.

This clone was picked up many times. The read stops 3 residues short of the end of the CDR3; the missing end is completed from the germline J gene. This rearrangement joins TRBV6-1 to TRBJ2-7, with 8 bases aligning to TRBD2. Unmatched junction bases numbered 6, after V lost 4 bases and J lost 1 base. In germline, CDR1 is MNHNS, CDR2 SASEGT. The CDR3 covers 15 residues. The DNA read from the CDR3 is TGTGCCAGCAGTGCCGGACTAGCCCTGTCCTACGAG. It codes for CASSAGLALSYE. The CDR3 as a whole reads CASSAGLALSYEQYF.

Concerning this clone: The CDR3 end is not reached by the read, which stops 3 residues before it; the germline J gene fills it in. The chain joins TRBV2 to TRBJ1-5; D not resolved. Trimming removed 5 bases from V and 0 bases from J, with 11 bases in between. Germline CDR1 and CDR2: SNHLY and FYNNEI. This CDR3 spans 15 amino acids. The CDR3 spells CASSSYSGSNQPQHF. Partial CDR3 DNA: TGTGCCAGCAGTTCCTACAGTGGTAGCAATCAGCCC.

Many counts were recorded for this clone. The sequence runs out 3 residues before the end of the CDR3; the remainder is reconstructed from the germline J gene. This chain uses TRBV5-1 with TRBJ1-4; D may be TRBD1 (6 bases). Germline CDR1 and CDR2: SGHRS and YFSETQ. The CDR3 contains 14 residues. Trimming stripped 3 bases from V and 5 bases from J, with 11 bases between. The CDR3: CASSSGQLNEKLFF. Incomplete CDR3 DNA: TGCGCCAGCAGCTCAGGACAGTTGAATGAAAAA.

This clone was recorded many times. Sequencing ends 3 residues short of the CDR3 end; the germline J gene provides the rest. J is TRBJ2-2 and V is TRBV5-1, with 7 positions matching TRBD2. Germline lookup yields CDR1 SGHRS and CDR2 YFSETQ. J lost 0 bases, V lost 4 bases, and 6 bases had no gene match. This CDR3 has 16 residues. This CDR3 is CASSPLAGANTGELFF. The sequenced CDR3 bases are TGCGCCAGCAGCCCCCTGGCGGGAGCGAACACCGGGGAG.

This clone was detected ten times or more. The read ends 3 residues shy of where the CDR3 ends; the end is completed using the germline J gene. The chain links TRBV7-3 to TRBJ2-1; TRBD1 is a possible D gene (5 bases). V lost 6 bases and J lost 0, with 15 bases in between. Germline-derived CDR1 and CDR2 are SGHTA and FQGTGA. The CDR3 sequence is 16 residues long. The CDR3 reads CASSPRAGSSYNEQFF. The part of the CDR3 DNA that was read is TGTGCCAGCAGTCCCAGGGCCGGTAGCTCCTACAATGAG.